This T cell receptor (beta chain) was found in a study of PD-L1 blockade in urothelial cancer. About the research overall: Blood analyses occurred 3 weeks (second dose) and 6 weeks post treatment start. Study-wide results and limits: A pretreatment blood TCR clonality that fell below the median predicted better progression-free and overall survival. Tumor-associated clones in the blood of durable-benefit patients grew more at 3 weeks.

In the case of this clone: The antigen is not known.

PCRs each included synthetic TCR analog templates spiked in. Profiling relied on immunoSEQ multiplex PCR, and the TCRdb table lists in-frame clones only, not all of them. The data hold roughly 40,000 clones, with about 83% observed a single time. The CDR3 runs to 15 residues. Trimming cost V 4 bases and J 5 bases; bases outside gene matches: 9. Germline CDR1 and CDR2: LNHDA and SQIVND (reference sequence). This TCR was recovered from a man aged 55-75 years with urothelial cancer. The chain couples TRBV19 to TRBJ2-5, with 8 bases fitting TRBD1. The sequencing used PBMCs, collected around atezolizumab (anti-PD-L1) treatment. The CDR3 is CASSTGTGHGETQYF. The CDR3 nucleotides read TGTGCCAGTAGTACGGGGACAGGACATGGGGAGACCCAGTACTTC.